This T cell receptor (beta chain) was identified during a study of blood T cell repertoires in COVID-19. Overall study context: Samples came from the United States, Italy and Spain, spanning acute and convalescent COVID-19.

The CDR3 is made up of 15 amino acids. J lost 2 bases, V lost 2 bases, and 5 bases had no gene match. Germline CDR1 reads WSHSY; CDR2 reads SAAADI. The method was immunoSEQ multiplex PCR; TCRdb's version includes in-frame clones alone and lacks a portion of them. The sample consists of roughly 35,000 clones, approximately 87% of them appearing once. V is TRBV10-2 and J is TRBJ2-7; 8 bases agree with TRBD2. The receptor was derived from a human donor in a cohort sampled during active COVID-19. The sequenced sample was peripheral blood. CDR3 in DNA: TGCGCCAGCAGTGAGGGTAGCGGGGACCCCTACGAGCAGTACTTC. Residues: CASSEGSGDPYEQYF.